This TCR beta chain comes out of a study of blood T cell repertoires in COVID-19. Study as a whole: The study drew acute and convalescent COVID-19 samples from the United States, Italy and Spain. Sources were T cells, B-cell-depleted T cells, or PBMCs; the material itself was cDNA or gDNA.

As handled by the study authors: By means of reference gene primer amplification, nucleated cell counts were estimated. Profiling relied on immunoSEQ multiplex PCR, and the TCRdb table lists in-frame clones only, not all of them. Clonal size and the V and J genes are those of that table, whereas D and trimming came from the DNA. The top ten clones hold around 4.1% of a sample with under 300,000 clones, more than 65% of them seen once. This CDR3 spans 16 amino acids. Germline CDR1 and CDR2: SGHNT and YYREEE (reference sequence). V was clipped by 7 bases and J by 2 bases, with 21 bases between them. Sample: peripheral blood. V gene TRBV5-4 combines with J gene TRBJ1-2; the D gene is possibly TRBD1 (6 bases). This TCR derives from a woman aged 40 to 49 with active or convalescent COVID-19. CDR3 sequence: CASGGGPGTGNYGYTF. DNA for the CDR3: TGTGCCAGCGGGGGGGGGCCAGGGACTGGGAACTATGGCTACACCTTC.